The subject of this entry is one TCR beta chain. The germline V gene has CDR1 SGHRS and CDR2 YFSETQ. The CDR3 length is 13 residues. V lost 3 bases and J 5 bases, leaving 11 bases between the germline ends. This sample stems from a study of blood T cell repertoires in COVID-19. As for the study in general: COVID-19 samples, acute and convalescent, were from the United States, Italy and Spain. From T cells, B-cell-depleted T cells, or PBMCs came the material, which was cDNA or gDNA.

In the study's own analysis: Quantification of nucleated cells was approximated via reference gene primer amplification. The table came from immunoSEQ multiplex PCR; TCRdb's copy has only in-frame clones and leaves some out. D and trimming were read from the DNA, whereas the V and J calls and clone size are those reported in that table. The table includes about 57,000 clones, 82% detected once. This TCR came from a woman older than 75 with acute or convalescent COVID-19. Sequencing was carried out using peripheral blood. This chain links TRBV5-1 with TRBJ1-1, with D possibly being TRBD1 (6 bases). The CDR3 sequence is CASSSSTGTEAFF. The DNA of the CDR3 is TGCGCCAGCAGCTCATCAACAGGGACTGAAGCTTTCTTT.